These T cell receptor beta chains were read from a single sample in a study of neurological immune-mediated disorders. Using its own MiXCR run on the 5' RACE reads, TCRdb lists one record per CDR3 protein. The data show about 81,000 distinct CDR3 sequences, around 4% seen once. Sequencing was done on a sample of PBMCs. The receptors originated from a woman aged 55-69 years with multiple sclerosis. Each CDR3 is given with its conserved first and last residue.

V gene	CDR3 protein
TRBV28	CASSLAGTGGYEQYF
TRBV5-1	CASRGGATNEKLFF
TRBV28	CASSLWGQGPTETQYF
TRBV25-1	CASSERGQGRRNTEAFF
TRBV20-1	CSAKTGQGPYGYTF
TRBV20-1	CSASPGSNTEAFF
TRBV14	CASSQGSYEQYF
TRBV5-1	CASTDGQGQTDTQYF
TRBV7-8	CASSLDVIKSYNEQFF
TRBV10-3	CAISESGASYEQYF
TRBV6-1	CASSVRENQPQHF
TRBV5-5	CASSSQGGIGTEAFF
TRBV12-3/TRBV12-4	CASRERQGGKQYF
TRBV27	CASSLLGVGAEAFF
TRBV27	CASSLSLQGWDEQFF
TRBV6-2/TRBV6-3	CASRHRYEKLFF
TRBV4-1	CASSQAFRGAGYNEQFF
TRBV6-5	CASSYRQGLSNQPQHF
TRBV5-1	CASSRQGGSGGAYNEQFF
TRBV7-8	CASSSSEAVIRTEAFF
TRBV10-3	CAISVVGGQDTQYF
TRBV7-7	CASSPDSMNTEAFF
TRBV18	CASSPSGQPSGYTF
TRBV5-1	CASSLTSRATYNEQFF
TRBV2	CASTKQGTGELFF
TRBV9	CASSPWDRGNYEQYF
TRBV5-1	CASSEGRGRGAFF
TRBV5-1	CASSPGHVSNQPQHF
TRBV29-1	CSAQTGRDTEAFF
TRBV7-9	CASSLAGGSTDTQYF
TRBV20-1	CSARRGDSPLHF
TRBV7-9	CASSPDRVVRQHF
TRBV5-6	CASSLKDRVNTEAFF
TRBV5-6	CASSLSGFVRPSTEAFF
TRBV7-6	CASSSSIGKLFF
TRBV7-9	CASSLQGQPGETQYF
TRBV12-3/TRBV12-4	CASSLAGTSSYNEQFF
TRBV12-3/TRBV12-4	CASSLASGGADHF
TRBV6-5	CASLPSRIGSPLHF
TRBV20-1	CSASSSLYNEQFF
TRBV5-1	CASSLGDRDVETQYF
TRBV5-1	CASSAGLAGGRDEQFF
TRBV7-9	CASGTGGNQPQHF
TRBV11-2	CASSPGQGFGYTF
TRBV5-6	CASSLVGTGNTIYF
TRBV5-1	CASSHSGVGETQYF
TRBV7-6	CASSLQPTGTNYGYTF
TRBV3-1	CASRDSGTGELFF
TRBV10-3	CAISDLTGQVNEQFF
TRBV6-5	CASSYGDRTYNEQFF
TRBV6-5	CAVQGDTNSYEQYF
TRBV5-1	CASSPAQGPETQYF
TRBV6-7	CASSYSHPVGLAVDTQYF
TRBV5-1	CASSEITGYEQYF